This record looks at one TCR beta chain sequence and its context. The data are from a study of blood T cell repertoires in COVID-19. Turning to the study itself: COVID-19 samples collected from the United States, Italy and Spain covered acute and convalescent phases. PBMCs, B-cell-depleted T cells, or T cells provided the cDNA or gDNA that made up the material.

The CDR3 length is 14 residues. Germline loops: CDR1 SGHNT, CDR2 YENEEA. V was pared by 5 bases and J by 5 bases, with 4 bases of the junction left unmatched. Per the original data handling: Estimation of nucleated cell counts was performed using reference gene primer amplification. The repertoire was sequenced with immunoSEQ multiplex PCR; TCRdb's copy has only in-frame clones and lacks some. The DNA gave D and trimming, while V, J and clone size come from that table. The data contain tens of thousands of clones, more than 70% of them singletons. The gene calls are TRBV11-3 and TRBJ2-3; 10 bases agree with TRBD1. The sequencing sample was made of peripheral blood. The TCR was taken from a man aged 55 to 70 with active or convalescent COVID-19. The CDR3 DNA sequence: TGTGCCAGCAGCAAGGACAGGGGGGAAGATACGCAGTATTTT. Its protein is CASSKDRGEDTQYF.